The 13 T cell receptor beta chains presented below share a single source sample, sequenced in a study of blood T cell repertoires in COVID-19. Profiling relied on immunoSEQ multiplex PCR, and the TCRdb table lists in-frame clones only, not all of them. The table has approximately 350,000 clones, roughly 87% seen once. Source material: PBMCs or T cells enriched from blood (not recorded which). The origin of the receptors is a woman aged 25 to 39 who had recovered from COVID-19.

CDR3 sequence reads: CASSLDRANTEAFF. CDR3 nucleotide sequence: TGTGCCAGCAGCTTAGATCGAGCGAACACTGAAGCTTTCTTT. The V gene is TRBV11-3, the J gene TRBJ1-1; D unresolved. Germline V gene data show CDR1 as SGHNT and CDR2 as YENEEA. This CDR3 spans 14 amino acids. Between the trimmed V and J ends, which lost 0 bases and 1 base, there was a span of 6 bases.

The chain employs TRBV20-1 and TRBJ2-5; D not certain. The V end lost 6 bases, the J end lost 0 bases, and 5 bases lay between the germline ends. Germline CDR1 reads DFQATT; CDR2 reads SNEGSKA (reference sequence). CDR3 size: 11 residues. CDR3 DNA: TGCAGTGCCCCGTACCAAGAGACCCAGTACTTC. Translated: CSAPYQETQYF.

The chain links TRBV7-2 to TRBJ1-6; D is unclear. Germline CDR1 is SGHTA and CDR2 is FQGNSA. There are 15 residues in the CDR3. Trimming pared 3 bases from V and 0 bases from J, leaving 6 bases between. CDR3 residues: CASSFGSSYNSPLHF. The CDR3, as DNA: TGTGCCAGCAGCTTTGGGAGCTCCTATAATTCACCCCTCCACTTT.

J is TRBJ1-2 and V is TRBV28; D is undetermined. Germline CDR1 MDHEN, CDR2 SYDVKM. The CDR3 is made up of 13 amino acids. V was clipped by 9 bases and J by 0 bases, with 11 bases between them. The CDR3 DNA reads as TGTGCCAGTTGCTCTGACTCTAACTATGGCTACACCTTC. Its translation: CASCSDSNYGYTF.

The V and J genes are TRBV27 and TRBJ2-5; 7 bases match TRBD2. CDR1 and CDR2 (germline): MNHEY, SMNVEV (reference sequence). The trim removed 5 bases at V and 5 bases at J, leaving 8 bases unmatched. This CDR3 spans 14 amino acids. For the CDR3, the DNA is TGTGCCAGCAGTCCCCTGGCCGGGGGGGAGACCCAGTACTTC. Its protein product is CASSPLAGGETQYF.

This clone appeared once. The J gene is TRBJ1-1, the V gene TRBV2, with D unresolved. The CDR3 contains 12 residues. Trimming cost V 7 bases and J 4 bases, with 10 bases left between them. Germline V gene data show CDR1 as SNHLY and CDR2 as FYNNEI. The CDR3 bases are TGTGCCAGCACTCCAGAGGGCACTGAAGCTTTCTTT. Its protein product is CASTPEGTEAFF.

V usage is TRBV9 and J usage is TRBJ2-1, with 12 nucleotides matching TRBD2. Germline V gene data show CDR1 as SGDLS and CDR2 as YYNGEE. Trimming cost V 0 bases and J 3 bases; bases outside gene matches: 1. The CDR3 extends over 16 amino acids. This CDR3 is CASSVGGLAGYNEQFF. Here the CDR3 DNA reads TGTGCCAGCAGCGTAGGGGGACTAGCGGGCTACAATGAGCAGTTCTTC.

The chain carries TRBV30 and TRBJ1-2; TRBD1 agrees at 8 bases. The CDR3 is 12 amino acids. Germline values: CDR1 GTSNPN, CDR2 SVGIG (reference sequence). The CDR3 bases are TGTGCATGTGCCGGGACAGGCTACAGCTACACCTTC. The encoded protein is CACAGTGYSYTF.

V is TRBV9 and J is TRBJ1-4; D is uncertain. This CDR3 is built from 15 residues. Germline V gives CDR1 SGDLS, CDR2 YYNGEE. V gave up 0 bases and J gave up 4 bases, with 10 bases separating them. DNA for the CDR3: TGTGCCAGCAGCGTAGCGGCAGGCCTTAATGAAAAACTGTTTTTT. Its protein is CASSVAAGLNEKLFF.

This rearrangement joins TRBV30 to TRBJ1-2; D is unresolved. This CDR3 is 12 amino acids long. Trimming left V 0 bases short and J 5 bases short, with 7 bases between. Germline CDR1 is GTSNPN and CDR2 is SVGIG (reference sequence). The DNA of the CDR3 is TGTGCCTGGAGTGTAACGGTTTATGGCTACACCTTC. It codes for CAWSVTVYGYTF.

The chain carries TRBV9 and TRBJ2-3; TRBD1 matches at 7 bases. This CDR3 has 15 amino acids. From germline, CDR1 is SGDLS and CDR2 YYNGEE. The V segment lost 0 bases and the J segment 1 base; nucleotides outside the gene matches: 2. CDR3 amino acids: CASSVVQGGTDTQYF. The CDR3, as DNA: TGTGCCAGCAGCGTAGTTCAGGGGGGCACAGATACGCAGTATTTT.

This chain joins TRBV5-5 and TRBJ2-5; 7 nucleotides agree with TRBD2. With 3 bases clipped from V and 5 bases from J, the junction kept 19 bases outside the gene matches. The V gene's germline CDR1 is SGHKS and CDR2 YYEKEE (reference sequence). This CDR3 region has 18 residues. The CDR3 is CASSYRLADANVGETQYF. The CDR3 nucleotides read TGTGCCAGCAGCTACCGACTAGCTGACGCGAACGTCGGGGAGACCCAGTACTTC.

J is TRBJ1-2 and V is TRBV10-1; 8 nucleotides line up with TRBD1. J was trimmed by 8 bases and V by 5 bases; bases with no gene match: 7. The CDR3 has 13 residues. Germline assignment: CDR1 WNHNN and CDR2 SYGVQD (reference sequence). The CDR3 spells CASSPDRDGGYTF. The CDR3 nucleotides read TGCGCCAGCAGTCCGGACAGGGACGGCGGCTACACCTTC.